This T cell receptor (beta chain) is drawn from a study of beta chain features in type 1 diabetes. The sequenced template was cDNA made from the entire isolated RNA. TCRdb's table, derived via immunoSEQ multiplex PCR, lists solely in-frame clones and lacks some. The top ten clones hold approximately 0.02% of a sample with roughly 400,000 clones, around 15% of them seen once. This sequence was found in a woman aged 18-35 years in good health. Material for sequencing was naive CD4+ T cells from blood.

DNA for the CDR3: TGTGCCAGCAGTTACCAGGGGGCCTACGAGCAGTACTTC. This encodes CASSYQGAYEQYF. V and J are TRBV28 and TRBJ2-7, with TRBD1 identical over 7 bases. Germline values: CDR1 MDHEN, CDR2 SYDVKM. The J segment lost 2 bases and the V segment lost 4 bases, leaving 2 bases of the junction unmatched. This CDR3 spans 13 amino acids.